The entry below gives a single T cell receptor beta chain sequence along with its context. The data are from a study of T cells in localized non-small cell lung cancer. Germline V gene sequence: CDR1 ENHRY, CDR2 SYGVKD. Between the trimmed V and J ends, which lost 0 bases and 2 bases, there was a span of 7 bases. This CDR3 spans 14 amino acids. The protocol was immunoSEQ multiplex PCR, while the TCRdb copy is restricted to in-frame clones and leaves out a portion. This table has tens of thousands of clones, 81% appearing once. The sequenced sample was peripheral blood, obtained before any cancer treatment. The clonotype was recovered from a man aged 40 to 70 with stage III squamous cell lung carcinoma. The rearrangement joins TRBV10-3 to TRBJ2-5; D unresolved. CDR3 in amino acids: CAISESGLQETQYF. The CDR3 DNA follows: TGTGCCATCAGTGAGTCGGGTTTGCAAGAGACCCAGTACTTC.